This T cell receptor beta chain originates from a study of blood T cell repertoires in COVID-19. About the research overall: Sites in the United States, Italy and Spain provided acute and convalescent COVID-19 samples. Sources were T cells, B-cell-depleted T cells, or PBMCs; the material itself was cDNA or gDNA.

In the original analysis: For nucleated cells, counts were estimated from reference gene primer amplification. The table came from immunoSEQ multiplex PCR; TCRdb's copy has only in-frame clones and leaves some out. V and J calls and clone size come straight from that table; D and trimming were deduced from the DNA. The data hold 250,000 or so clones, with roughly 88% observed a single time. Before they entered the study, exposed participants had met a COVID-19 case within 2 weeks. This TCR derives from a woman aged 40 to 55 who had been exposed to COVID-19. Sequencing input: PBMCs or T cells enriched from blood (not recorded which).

CDR3: CASSLGGAGEAFF. For the CDR3, the DNA is TGTGCCAGCAGCTTGGGAGGGGCGGGGGAAGCTTTCTTT. This chain connects TRBV5-8 to TRBJ1-1; a possible D gene is TRBD1 (5 bases). CDR3 length equals 13 residues. From germline, CDR1 is SGHTS and CDR2 YDEGEE. The V and J ends lost 0 bases and 8 bases respectively, with 11 bases between them. Supplemented by reference TRBV5-8 and TRBJ1-1, the full variable domain reads EAGVTQSPTHLIKTRGQQATLRCSPISGHTSVYWYQQALGLGLQFLLWYDEGEERNRGNFPPRFSGRQFPNYSSELNVNALELEDSALYLCASSLGGAGEAFFGQGTRLTVV.